The 20 T cell receptor beta chains below all came from one sample that was sequenced in a study of cytomegalovirus exposure and HLA in healthy donors. Sequenced by immunoSEQ multiplex PCR; TCRdb stores in-frame clones only, minus some. This sample has about 150,000 clones, with roughly 93% found just once. Sequenced: PBMCs. Receptor source: a man younger than 35 in good health and CMV-seropositive.

The V call is TRBV11-2, the J call TRBJ1-2; D unclear. V dropped 1 base and J dropped 4 bases, with 7 bases sitting between them. The germline V gene has CDR1 SGHAT and CDR2 FQNNGV. The CDR3 is made up of 13 amino acids. The CDR3 sequence is CASSLGVRYGYTF. In nucleotides, the CDR3 is TGTGCCAGCAGCTTAGGCGTCCGCTATGGCTACACCTTC.

The chain uses TRBV18 and TRBJ2-7; 8 nucleotides agree with TRBD1. V dropped 4 bases and J dropped 0; count of bases not matched to a gene: 14. Germline V CDR1 and CDR2: KGHSH, LQKENI. The CDR3 runs 18 residues. CDR3 amino acids: CASSQDRGKGHSSYEQYF. The CDR3 DNA reads as TGTGCCAGCTCACAAGACAGGGGAAAGGGTCATAGCTCCTACGAGCAGTACTTC.

V usage is TRBV5-6 and J usage is TRBJ2-5; possible D gene TRBD1, 6 bases. V was shortened by 4 bases and J by 4 bases, with 20 bases between the two germline ends. The CDR3 has 16 residues. CDR1 and CDR2 (germline): SGHDT, YYEEEE. The DNA for the CDR3 is TGTGCCAGCAGCCAGCAGGGGTCCGGCTTCCGAGAGACCCAGTACTTC. Translation gives CASSQQGSGFRETQYF.

Worth noting for this clone: The same CDR3 is also encoded by other DNA sequences in this sample. This rearrangement joins TRBV9 to TRBJ1-3, with TRBD1 as a possible D gene (5 bases). V was shortened by 4 bases and J by 2 bases, with 10 bases between the two germline ends. This CDR3 has 14 residues. The germline gives CDR1 SGDLS, CDR2 YYNGEE. As DNA, the CDR3 is TGTGCCAGCAGCCCACAGGTGGCTGGAAACACCATATATTTT. Translated: CASSPQVAGNTIYF. Full variable domain (outside the CDR3, taken from reference TRBV9 and TRBJ1-3): DSGVTQTPKHLITATGQRVTLRCSPRSGDLSVYWYQQSLDQGLQFLIQYYNGEERAKGNILERFSAQQFPDLHSELNLSSLELGDSALYFCASSPQVAGNTIYFGEGSWLTVV.

This chain joins TRBV27 and TRBJ1-3; tentative D call: TRBD1 (6 bases). The germline V gene encodes CDR1 MNHEY and CDR2 SMNVEV (reference sequence). This CDR3 is 14 amino acids long. The germline V and J ends were trimmed by 7 bases and 3 bases, with 13 bases remaining between them. The CDR3 sequence: CASMDPGVGNTIYF. As DNA, the CDR3 is TGTGCCAGCATGGATCCAGGGGTTGGAAACACCATATATTTT.

The chain has TRBV27 and TRBJ2-7, with 11 bases that match TRBD2. CDR1 is MNHEY and CDR2 is SMNVEV in the germline V gene (reference sequence). Trimming at V came to 6 bases and at J to 4 bases, leaving 11 bases not matched to a gene. The CDR3 runs to 16 residues. In DNA form, the CDR3 reads TGTGCCAGCAGCCGTCTAGCGGGAGGCCCTACGTACGAGCAGTACTTC. Protein sequence: CASSRLAGGPTYEQYF.

The rearrangement joins TRBV10-2 to TRBJ1-2; maybe TRBD1 (5 bases). The ends were cut back, 3 bases at V and 0 bases at J, with 8 bases in the middle. This CDR3 has 14 amino acids. CDR1 is WSHSY and CDR2 is SAAADI in the germline V gene. CDR3 amino acids: CASSDDSSNYGYTF. DNA of the CDR3: TGCGCCAGCAGTGACGACAGTTCTAACTATGGCTACACCTTC.

This sequence joins TRBV9 and TRBJ2-2; a possible D gene is TRBD1 (6 bases). Trimming took 3 bases from V and 6 from J, leaving 21 bases between them. The CDR3 has 17 amino acids. Looked up from germline, CDR1 is SGDLS and CDR2 is YYNGEE. CDR3 protein: CASSARTGHLGAGELFF. The CDR3 DNA is TGTGCCAGCAGCGCCCGAACAGGGCATTTAGGGGCCGGGGAGCTGTTTTTT.

The V call is TRBV2, the J call TRBJ2-5; maybe TRBD2 (5 bases). Per germline, CDR1 SNHLY and CDR2 FYNNEI. V was shortened by 2 bases and J by 8 bases, with 12 bases between the two germline ends. The CDR3 is 13 residues long. CDR3 in DNA: TGTGCCAGCAGTGAATCTAGCAGGATAACCCAGTACTTC. It specifies CASSESSRITQYF. Full variable domain (remainder filled in from reference TRBV2 and TRBJ2-5): EPEVTQTPSHQVTQMGQEVILRCVPISNHLYFYWYRQILGQKVEFLVSFYNNEISEKSEIFDDQFSVERPDGSNFTLKIRSTKLEDSAMYFCASSESSRITQYFGPGTRLLVL.

This chain connects TRBV5-6 to TRBJ2-3; 10 nucleotides line up with TRBD1. The V gene end was trimmed by 4 bases and the J gene end by 6 bases; junction bases not matched to a gene: 8. The CDR3 totals 15 residues. Germline V gives CDR1 SGHDT, CDR2 YYEEEE. CDR3 coding DNA: TGTGCCAGCAGCACTCGACAGGGGGCGCGGGATACGCAGTATTTT. Residues: CASSTRQGARDTQYF.

The chain carries TRBV5-1 and TRBJ1-2; D remains ambiguous. This CDR3 contains 12 residues. Between the trimmed V and J ends, which lost 7 bases and 8 bases, there was a span of 15 bases. The germline gives CDR1 SGHRS, CDR2 YFSETQ. CDR3 sequence: CASSYYGEGYTF. In DNA, the CDR3 is TGCGCCAGCTCGTACTATGGAGAAGGCTACACCTTC.

The chain's CDR3 is CATTDSRNQPQHF. Here the CDR3 DNA reads TGTGCCACTACGGACAGCAGGAATCAGCCCCAGCATTTT. The rearrangement links TRBV2 to TRBJ1-5; D is perhaps TRBD1 (6 bases). The CDR3 spans 13 residues. The V end was cut by 10 bases, the J end by 4 bases, with 14 bases between. Germline values: CDR1 SNHLY, CDR2 FYNNEI.

The chain has TRBV29-1 and TRBJ2-5; 10 bases agree with TRBD1. Losses at the gene ends were 1 base for V and 4 bases for J; bases not matched to a gene: 3. Germline CDR1 and CDR2: SQVTM and ANQGSEA. There are 14 residues in the CDR3. The DNA of the CDR3 is TGCAGCGTTGAAGGGGACAGGGGTGCAGAGACCCAGTACTTC. It specifies CSVEGDRGAETQYF.

The chain uses TRBV7-9 and TRBJ1-5; the D gene is possibly TRBD1 (6 bases). The germline gives CDR1 SEHNR, CDR2 FQNEAQ (reference sequence). The CDR3 consists of 18 residues. The V and J ends lost 0 bases and 0 bases respectively, with 15 bases between them. This chain's CDR3 is CASSLAFGQPDSNQPQHF. The CDR3, as DNA: TGTGCCAGCAGCTTAGCATTCGGACAGCCAGATAGCAATCAGCCCCAGCATTTT.

The V and J genes are TRBV15 and TRBJ1-1, with D unresolved. Looked up from germline, CDR1 is LNHNV and CDR2 is YYDKDF (reference sequence). CDR3 length equals 13 residues. Trimming shortened V by 2 bases and J by 2 bases, and 6 bases separated the two germline ends. The CDR3 sequence is CATSRTRNTEAFF. CDR3 DNA: TGTGCCACCAGCAGAACAAGAAACACTGAAGCTTTCTTT.

The chain combines TRBV2 with TRBJ2-3, with D possibly matching TRBD1 (5 bases). Trimming removed 3 bases at V and 3 bases at J, with 13 bases between. From germline, CDR1 is SNHLY and CDR2 FYNNEI. The CDR3 covers 15 residues. The CDR3 protein is CASSDGRALTDTQYF. In nucleotides, the CDR3 is TGTGCCAGCAGTGACGGCAGGGCCTTAACAGATACGCAGTATTTT. The whole variable domain, filled in from reference TRBV2 and TRBJ2-3, reads EPEVTQTPSHQVTQMGQEVILRCVPISNHLYFYWYRQILGQKVEFLVSFYNNEISEKSEIFDDQFSVERPDGSNFTLKIRSTKLEDSAMYFCASSDGRALTDTQYFGPGTRLTVL.

The chain is built from TRBV5-1 and TRBJ2-7, with 11 bases aligning to TRBD2. V lost 3 bases, J lost 2 bases, and 10 bases stayed unmatched. Per the germline V gene, CDR1 is SGHRS and CDR2 is YFSETQ. The CDR3 has 17 amino acids. CDR3 nucleotide sequence: TGCGCCAGCAGCTCCGGTAGAATTAGCGGGAGGGCCTACGAGCAGTACTTC. Protein sequence: CASSSGRISGRAYEQYF.

The chain has TRBV28 and TRBJ2-7; maybe TRBD1 (6 bases). CDR1 MDHEN and CDR2 SYDVKM come from the germline V gene. V was pared by 6 bases and J by 6 bases, with 12 bases between. The CDR3 is 12 residues long. CDR3 sequence: CASRPGQTEQYF. CDR3 DNA: TGTGCCAGCAGGCCTGGACAGACCGAGCAGTACTTC.

This chain joins TRBV2 and TRBJ2-5; possibly TRBD2 for D (6 bases). Germline CDR1 is SNHLY and CDR2 is FYNNEI. The CDR3 runs 16 residues. Trimming pared 2 bases from V and 4 bases from J, leaving 17 bases between. CDR3 loop: CASSESFQPGVETQYF. The CDR3 DNA sequence: TGTGCCAGCAGTGAATCGTTCCAGCCGGGAGTAGAGACCCAGTACTTC.

A note on this clone: An end of the junction does not agree with germline; a read error may underlie this. The CDR3 loop reads CSARANTEAFF. CDR3 coding DNA: TGCAGTGCCAGAGCTAACACTGAAGCTTTCTTT. V and J are TRBV20-1 and TRBJ1-1; unclear D gene. The CDR3 totals 11 residues. CDR1 and CDR2 (germline): DFQATT, SNEGSKA (reference sequence).